The 27 T cell receptor beta chains given below trace back to one sample, sequenced in a study of Graves' ophthalmopathy and Graves' hyperthyroidism. Amplification of TCR beta CDR3 regions used RNA transcripts. In the first round, RT-PCR was carried out with HTBI primers, and a multiplex PCR formed the second round. MiXCR was run by TCRdb on the multiplex PCR reads, yielding one entry per CDR3 protein. The sample lists about 700,000 distinct CDR3 sequences; 35% to 50% were seen once. Sequences were obtained from peripheral blood. Source of these receptors: an adult man with Graves' ophthalmopathy.

There are many counts of this clonotype. The chain recombines TRBV7-2 with TRBJ2-2; no definite D call. The length of the CDR3 is 15 residues. Germline V gene sequence: CDR1 SGHTA, CDR2 FQGNSA. Trimming removed 4 bases from V and 4 bases from J, with 13 bases in between. This chain's CDR3 is CASSSLLTATGELFF. CDR3 DNA sequence: TGTGCCAGCAGCTCCCTTCTGACGGCCACCGGGGAGCTGTTTTTT. Complete variable domain (other parts from reference TRBV7-2 and TRBJ2-2): GAGVSQSPSNKVTEKGKDVELRCDPISGHTALYWYRQSLGQGLEFLIYFQGNSAPDKSGLPSDRFSAERTGGSVSTLTIQRTQQEDSAVYLCASSSLLTATGELFFGEGSRLTVL.

There are a few counts of this clonotype. This chain joins TRBV12-3 or TRBV12-4 and TRBJ1-5; 9 bases line up with TRBD1. Trimming at V came to 3 bases and at J to 6 bases, leaving 3 bases not matched to a gene. This CDR3 is built from 14 residues. The CDR3 region is CASSFVGQGQPQHF. CDR3 in DNA: TGTGCCAGCAGTTTTGTGGGACAGGGTCAGCCCCAGCATTTT.

This chain uses TRBV2 with TRBJ1-1; D unresolved. Trimming pared 5 bases from V and 1 base from J, leaving 11 bases between. This CDR3 comprises 14 residues. Germline CDR1 SNHLY, CDR2 FYNNEI. The CDR3 bases are TGTGCCAGCAGTACCTGGCAGGCGAACACTGAAGCTTTCTTT. Its translation is CASSTWQANTEAFF.

The genes are TRBV7-9 and TRBJ2-7; 10 bases map to TRBD1. The J segment lost 3 bases and the V segment lost 5 bases, leaving 7 bases of the junction unmatched. The CDR3 is 15 residues long. Germline loops: CDR1 SEHNR, CDR2 FQNEAQ (reference sequence). The CDR3 DNA reads as TGTGCCAGCAGCAGCGGGACAGGGGTAATCTACGAGCAGTACTTC. Translating it yields CASSSGTGVIYEQYF.

This clonotype was recorded at least ten times. The chain uses TRBV7-2 and TRBJ1-6; no reliable D call. Germline-derived CDR1 and CDR2 are SGHTA and FQGNSA. V was clipped by 9 bases and J by 7 bases, with 13 bases between them. The CDR3 has 13 residues. The CDR3 loop is CASKGGRNSPLHF. The DNA for the CDR3 is TGTGCCAGTAAGGGAGGGAGGAATTCACCCCTCCACTTT.

V and J are TRBV2 and TRBJ1-1; a weak D match, TRBD1 (6 bases). Germline values: CDR1 SNHLY, CDR2 FYNNEI. With 8 bases removed from V and 0 bases from J, the gap between germline ends came to 22 bases. The CDR3 sequence is 17 residues long. The CDR3 spells CASSPNRVGLLNTEAFF. The CDR3 DNA sequence: TGTGCCAGCTCACCTAACAGGGTGGGTCTTCTGAACACTGAAGCTTTCTTT.

Only a few counts were recorded for this clonotype. This chain joins TRBV20-1 and TRBJ2-7; 8 nucleotides match TRBD1. Germline-derived CDR1 and CDR2 are DFQATT and SNEGSKA (reference sequence). The CDR3 is made up of 13 amino acids. The ends lost 6 bases at V and 5 bases at J; junction bases unmatched: 9. The DNA of the CDR3 is TGCAGTGCCCAAAGACAGGGGACCAACGAGCAGTACTTC. Its translation is CSAQRQGTNEQYF.

This chain's CDR3 is CAISYRSQGEAFF. As DNA, the CDR3 is TGTGCCATCAGTTACCGCTCCCAGGGTGAGGCTTTCTTT. The rearrangement links TRBV10-3 to TRBJ1-1; tentatively, D is TRBD1 (5 bases). The ends were cut back, 5 bases at V and 11 bases at J, with 18 bases in the middle. Germline V CDR1 and CDR2: ENHRY, SYGVKD. This CDR3 is 13 amino acids long.

The chain is built from TRBV11-2 and TRBJ2-1; 11 bases line up with TRBD2. J gave up 4 bases and V 5 bases, and 4 bases lay outside the gene matches. This CDR3 is built from 15 residues. Looked up from germline, CDR1 is SGHAT and CDR2 is FQNNGV. CDR3 nucleotides: TGTGCCAGCAGCCCGGGACTAGCGGAGTACAATGAGCAGTTCTTC. Encoded protein: CASSPGLAEYNEQFF.

In its sample, this clonotype was seen a few times. The chain employs TRBV7-6 and TRBJ2-7; possibly TRBD1 for D (5 bases). The length of the CDR3 is 12 residues. Germline V gene lookup returns CDR1 SGHVS and CDR2 FNYEAQ. Trimming took off 5 bases at V and 6 bases at J, with 11 bases between the two ends. The CDR3 reads CASSRQSREQYF. In DNA, the CDR3 is TGTGCCAGCAGCAGACAGTCCCGCGAGCAGTACTTC.

The chain couples TRBV29-1 to TRBJ2-5; TRBD2 matches at 9 bases. CDR3 length: 16 residues. Germline loops: CDR1 SQVTM, CDR2 ANQGSEA. Germline trimming cut 4 bases from V and 1 base from J; bases unmatched to any gene: 10. CDR3 in DNA: TGCAGCGTTGTTGGGGGTAGCGGGGGAACCCAAGAGACCCAGTACTTC. Its protein is CSVVGGSGGTQETQYF. Using reference TRBV29-1 and TRBJ2-5 for the parts outside the CDR3, the full variable domain is SAVISQKPSRDICQRGTSLTIQCQVDSQVTMMFWYRQQPGQSLTLIATANQGSEATYESGFVIDKFPISRPNLTFSTLTVSNMSPEDSSIYLCSVVGGSGGTQETQYFGPGTRLLVL.

This chain joins TRBV19 and TRBJ2-2; 8 bases fit TRBD2. With V trimmed by 2 bases and J by 6 bases, 8 bases remained unmatched. Germline assignment: CDR1 LNHDA and CDR2 SQIVND (reference sequence). CDR3 length: 16 residues. CDR3 in amino acids: CASSILRAGAPGELFF. In DNA form, the CDR3 reads TGTGCCAGTAGTATACTCCGAGCGGGAGCTCCCGGGGAGCTGTTTTTT.

This clonotype was found many times. The rearrangement joins TRBV5-1 to TRBJ1-2; TRBD1 is a possible D gene (5 bases). Germline V gene sequence: CDR1 SGHRS, CDR2 YFSETQ. V was cut by 2 bases and J by 6 bases, with 14 bases left in between. The CDR3 contains 14 residues. The CDR3: CASSFLAGPDGYTF. The CDR3 DNA reads TGCGCCAGCAGCTTCCTTGCAGGGCCGGATGGCTACACCTTC. The variable domain in full, with the rest retrieved from reference TRBV5-1 and TRBJ1-2, is KAGVTQTPRYLIKTRGQQVTLSCSPISGHRSVSWYQQTPGQGLQFLFEYFSETQRNKGNFPGRFSGRQFSNSRSEMNVSTLELGDSALYLCASSFLAGPDGYTFGSGTRLTVV.

This clonotype was seen repeatedly, ten times or more. The chain couples TRBV29-1 to TRBJ2-7, with a tentative D call TRBD2 (6 bases). V was cut by 6 bases and J by 3 bases, with 12 bases left in between. The CDR3 is 12 residues long. CDR1 is SQVTM, CDR2 ANQGSEA, per germline. Written as DNA, the CDR3 is TGCAGCGTGCGGGACGCCGACTACGAGCAGTACTTC. As protein: CSVRDADYEQYF.

This clonotype was found many times. The J gene is TRBJ1-5, the V gene TRBV15, with TRBD1 as a possible D gene (5 bases). This CDR3 spans 12 amino acids. CDR1 and CDR2 (germline): LNHNV, YYDKDF (reference sequence). Between the trimmed V and J ends, which lost 8 bases and 7 bases, there was a span of 12 bases. The CDR3 loop reads CATRRGAQPQHF. The CDR3 nucleotides read TGTGCCACCCGGCGAGGGGCCCAGCCCCAGCATTTT. Together with reference TRBV15 and TRBJ1-5, the CDR3 gives the full variable domain: DAMVIQNPRYQVTQFGKPVTLSCSQTLNHNVMYWYQQKSSQAPKLLFHYYDKDFNNEADTPDNFQSRRPNTSFCFLDIRSPGLGDTAMYLCATRRGAQPQHFGDGTRLSIL.

This chain uses TRBV19 with TRBJ2-5; TRBD2 aligns across 8 bases. Germline CDR1 LNHDA, CDR2 SQIVND (reference sequence). The CDR3 is 16 amino acids. The V segment lost 4 bases and the J segment 7 bases; nucleotides outside the gene matches: 14. CDR3 sequence: CASSSTGSHGGGTQYF. In DNA, the CDR3 is TGTGCCAGTAGTAGTACAGGGAGTCACGGGGGGGGGACCCAGTACTTC.

Concerning this clonotype: This may be a read error, as it is one base from a much larger clone. J is TRBJ1-1 and V is TRBV19, with 7 bases identical to TRBD1. The germline V gene has CDR1 LNHDA and CDR2 SQIVND (reference sequence). Unmatched junction bases numbered 3, after V lost 4 bases and J lost 4 bases. The CDR3 length is 13 residues. CDR3 bases: TGTGCCAGTAGTACGGGACAGACCACTGAAGCTTTCTTT. Its protein product is CASSTGQTTEAFF.

This clonotype was seen ten or more times. V is TRBV29-1 and J is TRBJ1-4, with unresolved D. The CDR3 consists of 13 residues. CDR1 SQVTM and CDR2 ANQGSEA come from the germline V gene. The V and J ends lost 7 bases and 2 bases respectively, with 11 bases between them. This CDR3 reads CSGLEATNEKLFF. CDR3 coding DNA: TGCAGCGGACTGGAGGCGACTAATGAAAAACTGTTTTTT. Drawing the rest from reference TRBV29-1 and TRBJ1-4, the complete variable domain is SAVISQKPSRDICQRGTSLTIQCQVDSQVTMMFWYRQQPGQSLTLIATANQGSEATYESGFVIDKFPISRPNLTFSTLTVSNMSPEDSSIYLCSGLEATNEKLFFGSGTQLSVL.

The genes are TRBV9 and TRBJ2-5; D call uncertain. V lost 0 bases, J lost 6 bases, and 6 bases lay in between. Germline V CDR1 and CDR2: SGDLS, YYNGEE. The CDR3 runs to 12 residues. This chain's CDR3 is CASSVDQKTQYF. As DNA, the CDR3 is TGTGCCAGCAGCGTAGATCAGAAGACCCAGTACTTC. The whole variable domain, remainder taken from reference TRBV9 and TRBJ2-5, is DSGVTQTPKHLITATGQRVTLRCSPRSGDLSVYWYQQSLDQGLQFLIQYYNGEERAKGNILERFSAQQFPDLHSELNLSSLELGDSALYFCASSVDQKTQYFGPGTRLLVL.

For this clonotype: The CDR3 ends on some other residue instead of the conserved phenylalanine or tryptophan, so this is likely a read error. The chain couples TRBV20-1 to TRBJ1-5; D is unresolved. CDR1 and CDR2 (germline): DFQATT, SNEGSKA (reference sequence). This CDR3 region has 14 residues. V gave up 3 bases and J gave up 2 bases, with 11 bases separating them. The chain's CDR3 is CSASRGLGNQPQHL. Here the CDR3 DNA reads TGCAGTGCTAGTAGAGGGTTAGGCAATCAGCCCCAGCATCTT.

The rearrangement joins TRBV7-2 to TRBJ2-7, with 10 bases that match TRBD1. The CDR3 contains 15 residues. V trimming: 8 bases; J trimming: 5 bases; junction bases outside the gene matches: 12. Germline CDR1 is SGHTA and CDR2 is FQGNSA. The CDR3 nucleotides are TGTGCCAGCTATAACCCGGGACAGGGGTTCCACGAGCAGTACTTC. It translates to CASYNPGQGFHEQYF.

The chain couples TRBV7-2 to TRBJ2-3, with D tentatively TRBD2 (5 bases). The V gene lost 6 bases and the J gene lost 4 bases, with 14 bases spanning the gap. This CDR3 region has 14 residues. Germline V gives CDR1 SGHTA, CDR2 FQGNSA. As DNA, the CDR3 is TGTGCCAGCAGTTACTCAAGCGGCGCAGATACGCAGTATTTT. Residues: CASSYSSGADTQYF.

A few counts support this clonotype. In DNA, the CDR3 is TGTGCCAGTGGGGAGGGGACCTCCGGGGAGCTGTTTTTT. It encodes CASGEGTSGELFF. The chain combines TRBV19 with TRBJ2-2; 7 bases agree with TRBD2. Germline CDR1 reads LNHDA; CDR2 reads SQIVND (reference sequence). This CDR3 region has 13 residues. With 8 bases clipped from V and 6 bases from J, the junction kept 6 bases outside the gene matches.

This clonotype has ten or more counts. The chain has TRBV11-3 and TRBJ1-1; D ambiguous. V lost 3 bases and J lost 6, with 11 bases in between. Germline CDR1 is SGHNT and CDR2 is YENEEA. The CDR3 sequence is 13 residues long. CDR3 residues: CASSFGEIAEAFF. CDR3 DNA sequence: TGTGCCAGCAGCTTTGGGGAGATCGCTGAAGCTTTCTTT.

The gene calls are TRBV20-1 and TRBJ2-3, with 11 bases identical to TRBD2. Germline trimming cut 3 bases from V and 6 bases from J; bases unmatched to any gene: 2. The CDR3 has 13 residues. Germline V gene data show CDR1 as DFQATT and CDR2 as SNEGSKA (reference sequence). CDR3 in amino acids: CSASPSGRDTQYF. Here the CDR3 DNA reads TGCAGTGCTAGCCCTAGCGGGAGGGATACGCAGTATTTT.

In its sample, this clonotype was seen many times. A junction end diverges from the germline sequence, so it may reflect a read error. The chain has TRBV10-3 and TRBJ1-2, with 7 bases that match TRBD1. The CDR3 sequence is 15 residues long. Germline loops: CDR1 ENHRY, CDR2 SYGVKD. This chain's CDR3 is CASSTRQGKNYGYTF. CDR3 DNA: TGTGCCAGCAGTACCCGACAGGGAAAGAACTATGGCTACACCTTC.

The chain recombines TRBV20-1 with TRBJ2-5, with 8 positions matching TRBD2. From germline, CDR1 is DFQATT and CDR2 SNEGSKA (reference sequence). Losses at the gene ends were 3 bases for V and 3 bases for J; bases not matched to a gene: 9. The CDR3 is 15 amino acids. CDR3 in amino acids: CSASGTRGSKETQYF. In DNA form, the CDR3 reads TGCAGTGCTAGTGGGACTAGGGGTTCTAAAGAGACCCAGTACTTC.